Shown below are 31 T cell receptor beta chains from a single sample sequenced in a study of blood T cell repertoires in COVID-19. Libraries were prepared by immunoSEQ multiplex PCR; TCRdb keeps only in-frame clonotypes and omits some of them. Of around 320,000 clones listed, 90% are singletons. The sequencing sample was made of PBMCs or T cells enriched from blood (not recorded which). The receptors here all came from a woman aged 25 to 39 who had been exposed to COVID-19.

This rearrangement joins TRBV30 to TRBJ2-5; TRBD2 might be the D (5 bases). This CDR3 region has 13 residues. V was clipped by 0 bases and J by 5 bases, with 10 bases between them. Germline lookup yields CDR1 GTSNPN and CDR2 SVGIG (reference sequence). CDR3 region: CAWSVGSPETQYF. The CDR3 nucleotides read TGTGCCTGGAGTGTAGGGAGCCCCGAGACCCAGTACTTC.

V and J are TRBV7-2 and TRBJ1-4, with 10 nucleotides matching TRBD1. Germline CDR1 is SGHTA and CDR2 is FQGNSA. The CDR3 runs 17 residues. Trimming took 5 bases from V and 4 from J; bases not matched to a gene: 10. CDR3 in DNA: TGTGCCAGCAGCGACCGGGACAGGGGTGGTGGTAATGAAAAACTGTTTTTT. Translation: CASSDRDRGGGNEKLFF.

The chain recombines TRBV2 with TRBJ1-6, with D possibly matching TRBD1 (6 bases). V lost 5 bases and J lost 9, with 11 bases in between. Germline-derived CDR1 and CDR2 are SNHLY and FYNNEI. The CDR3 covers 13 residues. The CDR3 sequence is CASSWEGGSPLHF. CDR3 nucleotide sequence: TGTGCCAGCAGTTGGGAAGGGGGTTCACCCCTCCACTTT.

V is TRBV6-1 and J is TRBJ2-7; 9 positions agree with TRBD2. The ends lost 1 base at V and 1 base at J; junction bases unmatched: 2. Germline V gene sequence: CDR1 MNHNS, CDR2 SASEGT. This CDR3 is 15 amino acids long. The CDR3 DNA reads TGTGCCAGCAGTGAAGGTCTAGCGGGGTCCTACGAGCAGTACTTC. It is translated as CASSEGLAGSYEQYF.

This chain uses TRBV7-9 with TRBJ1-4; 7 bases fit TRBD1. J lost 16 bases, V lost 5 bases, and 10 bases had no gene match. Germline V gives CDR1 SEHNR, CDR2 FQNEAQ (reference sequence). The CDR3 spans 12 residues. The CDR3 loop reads CASSPPAGTAFF. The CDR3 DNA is TGTGCCAGCAGCCCCCCCGCCGGGACAGCGTTTTTT.

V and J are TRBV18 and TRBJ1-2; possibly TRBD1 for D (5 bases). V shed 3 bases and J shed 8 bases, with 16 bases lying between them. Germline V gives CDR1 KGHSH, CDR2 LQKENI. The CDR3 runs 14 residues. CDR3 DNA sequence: TGTGCCAGCTCACCCCCCGGGGGGTTTTGGGGCTACACCTTC. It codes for CASSPPGGFWGYTF.

The CDR3 region has the DNA TGTGCCAGCAGTTTATCCCGGACAGGGTATGGCTACACCTTC. Its protein is CASSLSRTGYGYTF. The J gene is TRBJ1-2, the V gene TRBV27; 8 bases line up with TRBD1. In germline, CDR1 is MNHEY, CDR2 SMNVEV (reference sequence). J lost 5 bases, V lost 0 bases, and 2 bases had no gene match. This CDR3 is 14 amino acids long.

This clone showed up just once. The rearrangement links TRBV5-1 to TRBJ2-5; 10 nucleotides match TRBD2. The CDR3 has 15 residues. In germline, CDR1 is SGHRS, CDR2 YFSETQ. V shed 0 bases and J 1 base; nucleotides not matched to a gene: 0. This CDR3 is CASSLGLAGQETQYF. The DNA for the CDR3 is TGCGCCAGCAGCTTGGGACTAGCGGGCCAAGAGACCCAGTACTTC.

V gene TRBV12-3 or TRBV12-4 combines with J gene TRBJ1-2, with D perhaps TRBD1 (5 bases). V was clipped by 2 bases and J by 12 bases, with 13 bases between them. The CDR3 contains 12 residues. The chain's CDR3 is CASSLYGGENTF. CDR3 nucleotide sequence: TGTGCCAGCAGTTTATACGGGGGGGAGAACACCTTC.

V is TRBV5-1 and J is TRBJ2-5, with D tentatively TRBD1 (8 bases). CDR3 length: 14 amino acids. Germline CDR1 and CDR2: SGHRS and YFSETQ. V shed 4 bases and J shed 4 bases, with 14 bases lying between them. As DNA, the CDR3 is TGCGCCAGCAGCGTAACAGGGGGGGGAGAGACCCAGTACTTC. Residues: CASSVTGGGETQYF. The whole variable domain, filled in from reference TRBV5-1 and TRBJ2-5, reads KAGVTQTPRYLIKTRGQQVTLSCSPISGHRSVSWYQQTPGQGLQFLFEYFSETQRNKGNFPGRFSGRQFSNSRSEMNVSTLELGDSALYLCASSVTGGGETQYFGPGTRLLVL.

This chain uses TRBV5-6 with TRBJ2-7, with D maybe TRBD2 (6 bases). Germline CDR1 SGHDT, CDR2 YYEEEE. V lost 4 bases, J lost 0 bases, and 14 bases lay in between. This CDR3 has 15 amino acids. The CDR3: CASSPGTLSSYEQYF. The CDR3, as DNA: TGTGCCAGCAGCCCCGGGACTTTGAGCTCCTACGAGCAGTACTTC.

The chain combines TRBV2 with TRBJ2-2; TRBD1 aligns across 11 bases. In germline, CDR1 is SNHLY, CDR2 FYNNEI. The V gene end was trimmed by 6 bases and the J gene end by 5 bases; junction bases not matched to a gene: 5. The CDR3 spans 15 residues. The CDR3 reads CASRLRDRGTGELFF. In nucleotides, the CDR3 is TGTGCCAGCAGATTACGGGACAGGGGGACCGGGGAGCTGTTTTTT.

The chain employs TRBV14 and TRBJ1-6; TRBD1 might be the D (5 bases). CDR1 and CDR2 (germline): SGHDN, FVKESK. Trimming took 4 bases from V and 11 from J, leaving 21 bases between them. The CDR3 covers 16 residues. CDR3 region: CASSRAGSGTDPPLHF. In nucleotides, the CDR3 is TGTGCCAGCAGCCGAGCAGGGTCAGGTACGGATCCACCCCTCCACTTT.

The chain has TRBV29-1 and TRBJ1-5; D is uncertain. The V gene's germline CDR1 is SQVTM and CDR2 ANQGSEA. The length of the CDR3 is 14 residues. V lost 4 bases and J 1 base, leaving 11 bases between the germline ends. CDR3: CSVGPRVSNQPQHF. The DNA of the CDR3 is TGCAGCGTTGGCCCGCGGGTAAGCAATCAGCCCCAGCATTTT.

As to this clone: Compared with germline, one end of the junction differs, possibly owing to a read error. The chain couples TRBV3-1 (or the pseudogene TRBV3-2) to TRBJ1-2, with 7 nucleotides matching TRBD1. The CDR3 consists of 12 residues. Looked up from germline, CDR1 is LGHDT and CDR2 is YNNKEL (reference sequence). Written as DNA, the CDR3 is TGTGCCAGCAGCCAAAGCTGGACAGGCCCCCTCTTC. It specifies CASSQSWTGPLF.

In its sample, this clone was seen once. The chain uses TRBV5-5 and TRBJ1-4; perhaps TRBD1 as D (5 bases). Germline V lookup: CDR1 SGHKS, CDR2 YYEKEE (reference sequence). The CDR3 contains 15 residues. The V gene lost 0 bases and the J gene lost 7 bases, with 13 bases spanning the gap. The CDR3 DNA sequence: TGTGCCAGCAGCTTGGAATGGGGGGAAGGTGAAAAACTGTTTTTT. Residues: CASSLEWGEGEKLFF. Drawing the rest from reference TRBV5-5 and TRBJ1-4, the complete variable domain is DAGVTQSPTHLIKTRGQQVTLRCSPISGHKSVSWYQQVLGQGPQFIFQYYEKEERGRGNFPDRFSARQFPNYSSELNVNALLLGDSALYLCASSLEWGEGEKLFFGSGTQLSVL.

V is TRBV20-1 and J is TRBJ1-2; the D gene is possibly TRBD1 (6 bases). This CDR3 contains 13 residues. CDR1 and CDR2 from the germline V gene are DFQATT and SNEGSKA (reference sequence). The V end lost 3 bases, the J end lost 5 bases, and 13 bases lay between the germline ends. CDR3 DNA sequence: TGCAGTGCTAGTCCCCCAGGGGAATATGGCTACACCTTC. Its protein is CSASPPGEYGYTF.

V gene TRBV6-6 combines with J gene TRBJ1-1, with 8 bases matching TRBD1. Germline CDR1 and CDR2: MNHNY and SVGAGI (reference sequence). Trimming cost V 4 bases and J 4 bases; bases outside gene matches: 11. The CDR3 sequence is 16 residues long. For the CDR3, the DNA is TGTGCCAGCAGTTTTGACTCAGGGGGCGTGGGCACTGAAGCTTTCTTT. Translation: CASSFDSGGVGTEAFF.

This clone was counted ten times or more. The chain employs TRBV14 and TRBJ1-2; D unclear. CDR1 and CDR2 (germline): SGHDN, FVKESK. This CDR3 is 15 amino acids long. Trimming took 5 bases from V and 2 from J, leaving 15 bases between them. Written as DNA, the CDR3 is TGTGCCAGCAGCTTCCTTGGAGGCCACAACTATGGCTACACCTTC. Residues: CASSFLGGHNYGYTF.

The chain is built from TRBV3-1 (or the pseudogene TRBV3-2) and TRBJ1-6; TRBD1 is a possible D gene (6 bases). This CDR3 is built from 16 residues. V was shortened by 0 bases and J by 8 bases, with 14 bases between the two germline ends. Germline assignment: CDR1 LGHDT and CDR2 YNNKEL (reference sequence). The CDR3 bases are TGTGCCAGCAGCCAAGATCCTCAGGGGACCCATTCACCCCTCCACTTT. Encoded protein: CASSQDPQGTHSPLHF.

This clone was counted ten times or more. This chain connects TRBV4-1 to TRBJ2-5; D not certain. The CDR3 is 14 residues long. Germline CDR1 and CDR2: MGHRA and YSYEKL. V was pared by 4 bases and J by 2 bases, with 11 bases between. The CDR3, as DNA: TGCGCCAGCAGCCTAGAACGGGTTCAAGAGACCCAGTACTTC. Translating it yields CASSLERVQETQYF.

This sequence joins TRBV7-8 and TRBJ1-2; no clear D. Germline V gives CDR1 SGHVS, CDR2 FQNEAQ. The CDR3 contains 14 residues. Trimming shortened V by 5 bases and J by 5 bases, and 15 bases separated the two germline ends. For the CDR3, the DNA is TGTGCCAGCAGCCCCCGTCAGGAAGTTTATGGCTACACCTTC. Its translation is CASSPRQEVYGYTF.

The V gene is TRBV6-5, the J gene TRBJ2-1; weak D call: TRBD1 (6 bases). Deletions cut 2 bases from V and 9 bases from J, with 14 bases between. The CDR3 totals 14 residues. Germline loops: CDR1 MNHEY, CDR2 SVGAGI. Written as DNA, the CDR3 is TGTGCCAGCAGTTACGATTCAGGGGTAGGTGAGCAGTTCTTC. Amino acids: CASSYDSGVGEQFF.

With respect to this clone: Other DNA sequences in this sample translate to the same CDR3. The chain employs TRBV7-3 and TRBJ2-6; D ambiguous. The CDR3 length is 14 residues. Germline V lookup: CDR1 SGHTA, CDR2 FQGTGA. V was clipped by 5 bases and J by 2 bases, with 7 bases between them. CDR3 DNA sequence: TGTGCCAGCAGCCCCCGTGCTGGGGCCAACGTCCTGACTTTC. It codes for CASSPRAGANVLTF. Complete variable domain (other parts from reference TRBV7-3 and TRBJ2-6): GAGVSQTPSNKVTEKGKYVELRCDPISGHTALYWYRQSLGQGPEFLIYFQGTGAADDSGLPNDRFFAVRPEGSVSTLKIQRTERGDSAVYLCASSPRAGANVLTFGAGSRLTVL.

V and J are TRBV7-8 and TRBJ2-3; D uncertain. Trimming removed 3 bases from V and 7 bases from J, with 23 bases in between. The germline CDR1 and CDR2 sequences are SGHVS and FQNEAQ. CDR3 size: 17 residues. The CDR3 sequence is CASSFASGSPSFNTQYF. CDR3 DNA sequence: TGTGCCAGCAGCTTTGCGTCAGGATCCCCTTCCTTTAATACGCAGTATTTT. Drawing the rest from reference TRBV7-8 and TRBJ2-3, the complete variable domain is GAGVSQSPRYKVAKRGQDVALRCDPISGHVSLFWYQQALGQGPEFLTYFQNEAQLDKSGLPSDRFFAERPEGSVSTLKIQRTQQEDSAVYLCASSFASGSPSFNTQYFGPGTRLTVL.

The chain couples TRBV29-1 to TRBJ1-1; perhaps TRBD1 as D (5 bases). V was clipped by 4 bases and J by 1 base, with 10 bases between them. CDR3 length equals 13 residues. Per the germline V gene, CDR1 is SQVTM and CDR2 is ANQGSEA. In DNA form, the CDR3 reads TGCAGCGTTGGCAGGGATTCGAACACTGAAGCTTTCTTT. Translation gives CSVGRDSNTEAFF.

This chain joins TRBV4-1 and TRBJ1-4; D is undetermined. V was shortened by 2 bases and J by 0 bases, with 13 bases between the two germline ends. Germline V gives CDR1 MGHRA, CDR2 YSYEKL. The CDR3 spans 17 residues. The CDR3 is CASSQSTHHTTNEKLFF. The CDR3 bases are TGCGCCAGCAGCCAATCAACTCACCATACAACTAATGAAAAACTGTTTTTT.

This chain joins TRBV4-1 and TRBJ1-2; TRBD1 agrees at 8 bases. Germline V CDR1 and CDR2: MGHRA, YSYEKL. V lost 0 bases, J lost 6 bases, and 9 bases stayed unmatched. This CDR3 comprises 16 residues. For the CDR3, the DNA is TGCGCCAGCAGCCAAGATCGAAGGACAGGGCCGAATGGCTACACCTTC. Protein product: CASSQDRRTGPNGYTF.

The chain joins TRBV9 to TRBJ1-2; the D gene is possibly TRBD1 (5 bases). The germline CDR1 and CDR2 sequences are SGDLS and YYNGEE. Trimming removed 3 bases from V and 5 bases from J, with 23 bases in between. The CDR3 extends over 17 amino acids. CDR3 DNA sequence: TGTGCCAGCAGCGCGTGGGAGCGGGCAGGGTACCATTATGGCTACACCTTC. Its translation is CASSAWERAGYHYGYTF.

CDR3 loop: CASSQADDRGNIQYF. CDR3 in DNA: TGCGCCAGCAGCCAAGCGGACGACAGGGGAAACATTCAGTACTTC. The chain links TRBV4-1 to TRBJ2-4, with TRBD1 matching over 8 bases. The V gene end was trimmed by 1 base and the J gene end by 6 bases; junction bases not matched to a gene: 5. Germline CDR1 and CDR2: MGHRA and YSYEKL. The CDR3 spans 15 residues.

The CDR3 coding sequence is TGTGCCAGCAGTTACGTAAGAGCCCTCGGGAGGTACGAGCAGTACTTC. Protein: CASSYVRALGRYEQYF. The gene calls are TRBV6-5 and TRBJ2-7; the match to TRBD2 covers 7 bases. V shed 2 bases and J 4 bases; nucleotides not matched to a gene: 11. Germline V lookup: CDR1 MNHEY, CDR2 SVGAGI. CDR3 size: 16 residues.